A single sample gave rise to the 3 T cell receptor beta chains below, sequenced in a study of OX40 agonist ivuxolimab in advanced cancers. TCRdb keeps only in-frame clones here, not all; method: immunoSEQ multiplex PCR. This sample has 37,000 or so clones; about 82% occur once, and the top ten carry approximately 35%. This sample comprised CD4+ or CD8+ T cells sorted from blood, obtained in a trial of the OX40 agonist ivuxolimab. All receptors come from an adult with an advanced solid tumor such as melanoma, head and neck, liver or kidney cancer.

V usage is TRBV18 and J usage is TRBJ2-7; 7 nucleotides line up with TRBD1. The V gene's germline CDR1 is KGHSH and CDR2 LQKENI. The CDR3 runs 14 residues. Losses at the gene ends were 3 bases for V and 5 bases for J; bases not matched to a gene: 7. CDR3 nucleotides: TGTGCCAGCTCACCTCGGGACAGTTCAGACGAGCAGTACTTC. Its protein product is CASSPRDSSDEQYF.

The genes are TRBV28 and TRBJ2-2; D remains ambiguous. Germline-derived CDR1 and CDR2 are MDHEN and SYDVKM. The CDR3 covers 11 residues. Trimming shortened V by 8 bases and J by 6 bases, and 7 bases separated the two germline ends. This CDR3 is CASGRSGELFF. Here the CDR3 DNA reads TGTGCCAGCGGCCGCTCCGGGGAGCTGTTTTTT.

This clone appeared a single time. This chain connects TRBV4-1 to TRBJ1-3, with D tentatively TRBD1 (6 bases). Trimming removed 5 bases from V and 5 bases from J, with 22 bases in between. The CDR3 extends over 17 amino acids. Germline assignment: CDR1 MGHRA and CDR2 YSYEKL. The CDR3: CASSLGPPRDIRNTIYF. As DNA, the CDR3 is TGCGCCAGCAGCTTAGGTCCCCCACGGGACATTAGAAACACCATATATTTT.